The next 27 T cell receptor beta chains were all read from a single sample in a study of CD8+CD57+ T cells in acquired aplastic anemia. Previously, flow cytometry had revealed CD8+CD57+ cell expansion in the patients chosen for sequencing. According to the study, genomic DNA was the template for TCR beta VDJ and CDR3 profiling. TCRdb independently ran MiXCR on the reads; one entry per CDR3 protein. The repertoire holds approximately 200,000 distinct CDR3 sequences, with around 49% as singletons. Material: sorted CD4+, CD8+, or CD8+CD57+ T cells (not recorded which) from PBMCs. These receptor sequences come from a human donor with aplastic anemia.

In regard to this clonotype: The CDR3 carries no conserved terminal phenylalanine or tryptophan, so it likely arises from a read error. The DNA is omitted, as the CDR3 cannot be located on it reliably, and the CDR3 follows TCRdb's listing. This CDR3 reads CASSRQTG. J is TRBJ1-2 and V is TRBV14; the table names TRBD1, a call not compared with the DNA. The CDR3 region is 8 residues in length, termini included. Germline CDR1 is SGHDN and CDR2 is FVKESK.

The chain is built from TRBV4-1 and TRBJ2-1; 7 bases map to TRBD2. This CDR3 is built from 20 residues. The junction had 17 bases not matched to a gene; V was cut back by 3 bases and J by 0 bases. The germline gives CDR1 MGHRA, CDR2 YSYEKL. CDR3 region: CASSHPTTMGLLSSYNEQFF. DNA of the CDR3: TGCGCCAGCAGCCACCCAACCACTATGGGACTACTCAGCTCCTACAATGAGCAGTTCTTC.

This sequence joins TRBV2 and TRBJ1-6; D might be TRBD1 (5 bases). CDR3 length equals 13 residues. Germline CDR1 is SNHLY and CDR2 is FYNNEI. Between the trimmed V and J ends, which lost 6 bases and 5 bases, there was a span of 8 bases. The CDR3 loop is CASRGPNNSPLHF. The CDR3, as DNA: TGTGCCAGCAGGGGACCGAATAATTCACCCCTCCACTTT.

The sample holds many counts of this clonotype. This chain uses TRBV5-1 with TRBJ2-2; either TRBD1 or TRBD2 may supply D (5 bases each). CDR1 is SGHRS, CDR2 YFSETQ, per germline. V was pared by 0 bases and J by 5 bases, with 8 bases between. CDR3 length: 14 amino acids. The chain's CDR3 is CASSLDGATGELFF. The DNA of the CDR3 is TGCGCCAGCAGCTTGGACGGGGCTACCGGGGAGCTGTTTTTT.

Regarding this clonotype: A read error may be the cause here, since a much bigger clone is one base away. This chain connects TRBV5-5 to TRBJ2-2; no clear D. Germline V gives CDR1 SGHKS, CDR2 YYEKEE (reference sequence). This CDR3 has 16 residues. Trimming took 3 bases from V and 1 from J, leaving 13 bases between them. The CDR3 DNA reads TGTGCCAGCAGCTCAAAGGATATAGGGAACACCGGGGAGCTGTTTTTT. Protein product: CASSSKDIGNTGELFF.

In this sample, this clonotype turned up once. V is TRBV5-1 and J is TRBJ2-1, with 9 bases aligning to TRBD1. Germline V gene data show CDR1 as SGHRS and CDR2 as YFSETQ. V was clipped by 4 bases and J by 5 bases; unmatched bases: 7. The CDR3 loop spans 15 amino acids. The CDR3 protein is CASSPWTGEDNEQFF. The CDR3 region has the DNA TGCGCCAGCAGCCCCTGGACAGGGGAGGACAATGAGCAGTTCTTC.

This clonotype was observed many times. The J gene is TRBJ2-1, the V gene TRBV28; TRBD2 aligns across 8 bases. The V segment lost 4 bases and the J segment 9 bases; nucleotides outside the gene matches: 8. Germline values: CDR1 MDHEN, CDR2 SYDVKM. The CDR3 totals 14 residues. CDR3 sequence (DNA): TGTGCCAGCAGTTCGGGGGGGACTAACACTGAGCAGTTCTTC. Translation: CASSSGGTNTEQFF.

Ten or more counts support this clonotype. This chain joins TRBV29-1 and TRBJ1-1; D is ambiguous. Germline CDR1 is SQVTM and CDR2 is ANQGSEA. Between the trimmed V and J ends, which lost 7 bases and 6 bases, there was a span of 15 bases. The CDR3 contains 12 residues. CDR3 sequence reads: CSARREVAEAFF. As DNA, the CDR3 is TGCAGCGCCCGGCGGGAGGTCGCTGAAGCTTTCTTT.

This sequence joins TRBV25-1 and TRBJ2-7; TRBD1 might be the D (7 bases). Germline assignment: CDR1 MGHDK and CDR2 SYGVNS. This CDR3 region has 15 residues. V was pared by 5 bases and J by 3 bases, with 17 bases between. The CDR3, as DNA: TGTGCCAGCAGTCCCACCGACAGGGAGGACTACGAGCAGTACTTC. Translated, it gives CASSPTDREDYEQYF.

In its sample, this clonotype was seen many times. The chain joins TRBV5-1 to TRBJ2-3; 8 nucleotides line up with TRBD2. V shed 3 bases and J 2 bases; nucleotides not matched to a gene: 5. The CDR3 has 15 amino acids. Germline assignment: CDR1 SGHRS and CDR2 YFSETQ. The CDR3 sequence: CASSSPGGATDTQYF. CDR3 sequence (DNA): TGCGCCAGCAGCTCCCCCGGGGGGGCCACAGATACGCAGTATTTT.

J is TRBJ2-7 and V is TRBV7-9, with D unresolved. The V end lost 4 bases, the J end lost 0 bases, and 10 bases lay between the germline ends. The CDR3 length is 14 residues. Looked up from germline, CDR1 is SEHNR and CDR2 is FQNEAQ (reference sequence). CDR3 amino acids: CASSSIEHSYEQYF. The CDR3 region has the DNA TGTGCCAGCAGCTCCATAGAGCACTCCTACGAGCAGTACTTC.

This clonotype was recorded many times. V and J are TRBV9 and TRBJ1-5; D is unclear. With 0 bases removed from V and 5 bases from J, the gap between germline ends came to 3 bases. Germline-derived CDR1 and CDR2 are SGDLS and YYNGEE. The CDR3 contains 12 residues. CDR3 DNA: TGTGCCAGCAGCGTAGGGGATCAGCCCCAGCATTTT. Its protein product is CASSVGDQPQHF. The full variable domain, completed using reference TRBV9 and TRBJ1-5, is DSGVTQTPKHLITATGQRVTLRCSPRSGDLSVYWYQQSLDQGLQFLIQYYNGEERAKGNILERFSAQQFPDLHSELNLSSLELGDSALYFCASSVGDQPQHFGDGTRLSIL.

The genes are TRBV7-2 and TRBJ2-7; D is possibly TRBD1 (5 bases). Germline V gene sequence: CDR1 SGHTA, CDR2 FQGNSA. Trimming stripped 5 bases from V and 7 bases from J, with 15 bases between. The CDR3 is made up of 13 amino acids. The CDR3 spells CASSQGGHREQYF. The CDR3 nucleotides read TGTGCCAGCAGCCAGGGCGGCCATCGGGAGCAGTACTTC. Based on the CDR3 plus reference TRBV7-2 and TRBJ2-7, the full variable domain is GAGVSQSPSNKVTEKGKDVELRCDPISGHTALYWYRQSLGQGLEFLIYFQGNSAPDKSGLPSDRFSAERTGGSVSTLTIQRTQQEDSAVYLCASSQGGHREQYFGPGTRLTVT.

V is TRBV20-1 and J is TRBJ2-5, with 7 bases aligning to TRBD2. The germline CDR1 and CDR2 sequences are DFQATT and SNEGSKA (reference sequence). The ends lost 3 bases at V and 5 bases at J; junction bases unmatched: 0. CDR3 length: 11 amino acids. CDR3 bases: TGCAGTGCTAGGCGGGGGGAGACCCAGTACTTC. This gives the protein CSARRGETQYF.

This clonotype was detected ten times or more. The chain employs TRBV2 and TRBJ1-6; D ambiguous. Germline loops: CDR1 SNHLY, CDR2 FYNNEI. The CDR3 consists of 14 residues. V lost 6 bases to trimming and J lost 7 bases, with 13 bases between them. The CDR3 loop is CASRADEWNSPLHF. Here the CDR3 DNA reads TGTGCCAGCAGGGCCGACGAATGGAATTCACCCCTCCACTTT.

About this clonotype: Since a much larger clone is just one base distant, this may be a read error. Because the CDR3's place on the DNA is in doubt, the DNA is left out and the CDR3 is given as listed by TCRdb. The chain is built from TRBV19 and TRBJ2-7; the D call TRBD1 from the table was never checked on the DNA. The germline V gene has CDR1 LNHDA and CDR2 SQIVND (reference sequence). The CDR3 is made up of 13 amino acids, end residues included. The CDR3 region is CASSSVRGHGQYF.

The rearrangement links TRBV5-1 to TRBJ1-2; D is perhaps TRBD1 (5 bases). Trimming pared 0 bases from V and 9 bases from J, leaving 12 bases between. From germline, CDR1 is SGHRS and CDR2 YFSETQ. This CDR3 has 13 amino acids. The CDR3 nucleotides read TGCGCCAGCAGCTTGGTTCAGGGTGGTAGCTACACCTTC. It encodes CASSLVQGGSYTF.

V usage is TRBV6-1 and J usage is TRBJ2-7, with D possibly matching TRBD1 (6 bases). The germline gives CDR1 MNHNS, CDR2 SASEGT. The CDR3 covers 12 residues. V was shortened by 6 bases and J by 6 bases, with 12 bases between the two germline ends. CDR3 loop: CASSLNRVEQYF. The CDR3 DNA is TGTGCCAGCAGCCTAAACAGGGTCGAGCAGTACTTC.

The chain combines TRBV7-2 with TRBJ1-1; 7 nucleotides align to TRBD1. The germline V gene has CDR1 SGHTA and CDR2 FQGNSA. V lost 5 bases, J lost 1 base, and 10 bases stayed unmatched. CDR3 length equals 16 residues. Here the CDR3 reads CASSPRQGEANTEAFF. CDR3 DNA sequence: TGTGCCAGCAGCCCCCGGCAGGGGGAGGCGAACACTGAAGCTTTCTTT.

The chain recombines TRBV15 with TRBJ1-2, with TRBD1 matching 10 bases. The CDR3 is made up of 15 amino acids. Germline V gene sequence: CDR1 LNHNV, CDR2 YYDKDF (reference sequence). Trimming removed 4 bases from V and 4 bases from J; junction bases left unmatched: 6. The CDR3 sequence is CATSNPGQGSYGYTF. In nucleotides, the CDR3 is TGTGCCACCAGCAATCCGGGACAGGGGTCCTATGGCTACACCTTC. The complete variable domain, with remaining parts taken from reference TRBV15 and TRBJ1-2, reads DAMVIQNPRYQVTQFGKPVTLSCSQTLNHNVMYWYQQKSSQAPKLLFHYYDKDFNNEADTPDNFQSRRPNTSFCFLDIRSPGLGDTAMYLCATSNPGQGSYGYTFGSGTRLTVV.

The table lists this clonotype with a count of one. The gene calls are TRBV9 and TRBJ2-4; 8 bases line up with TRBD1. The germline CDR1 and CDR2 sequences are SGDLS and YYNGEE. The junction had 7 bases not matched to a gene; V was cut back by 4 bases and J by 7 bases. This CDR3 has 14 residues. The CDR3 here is CASSPDRVGNIQYF. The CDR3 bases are TGTGCCAGCAGCCCGGACAGGGTAGGGAACATTCAGTACTTC.

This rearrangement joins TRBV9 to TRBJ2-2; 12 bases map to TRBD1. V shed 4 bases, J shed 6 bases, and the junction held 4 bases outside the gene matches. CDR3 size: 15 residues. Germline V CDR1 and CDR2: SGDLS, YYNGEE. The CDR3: CASSLGTGGSGELFF. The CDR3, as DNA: TGTGCCAGCAGCCTCGGGACAGGGGGCTCCGGGGAGCTGTTTTTT.

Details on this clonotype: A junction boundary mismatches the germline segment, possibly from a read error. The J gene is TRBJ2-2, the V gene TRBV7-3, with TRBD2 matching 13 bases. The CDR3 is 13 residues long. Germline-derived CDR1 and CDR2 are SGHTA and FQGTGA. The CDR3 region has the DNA TGTGCCAGCAGCTGTCGGACTAGCGGGGGGCTGTTTTTT. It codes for CASSCRTSGGLFF.

Written as DNA, the CDR3 is TGCAGTGCTAGAGGGGCTAGCGAGAACAATGAGCAGTTCTTC. Its translation: CSARGASENNEQFF. The V call is TRBV20-1, the J call TRBJ2-1; TRBD2 is a possible D gene (6 bases). CDR1 DFQATT and CDR2 SNEGSKA come from the germline V gene (reference sequence). The CDR3 extends over 14 amino acids. Trimming took off 1 base at V and 5 bases at J, with 12 bases between the two ends.

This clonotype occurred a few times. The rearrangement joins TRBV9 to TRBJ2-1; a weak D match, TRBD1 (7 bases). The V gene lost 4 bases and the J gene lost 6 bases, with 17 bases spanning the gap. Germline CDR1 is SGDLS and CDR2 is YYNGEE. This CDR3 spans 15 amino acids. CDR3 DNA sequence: TGTGCCAGCAGCTTAGTCGGGCAGGGGGGCAATGAGCAGTTCTTC. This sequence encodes CASSLVGQGGNEQFF.

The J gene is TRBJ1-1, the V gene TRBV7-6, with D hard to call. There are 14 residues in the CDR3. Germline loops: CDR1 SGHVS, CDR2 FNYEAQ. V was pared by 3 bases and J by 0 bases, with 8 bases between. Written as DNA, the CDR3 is TGTGCCAGCAGCTTGGACGGATTGAACACTGAAGCTTTCTTT. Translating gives CASSLDGLNTEAFF.

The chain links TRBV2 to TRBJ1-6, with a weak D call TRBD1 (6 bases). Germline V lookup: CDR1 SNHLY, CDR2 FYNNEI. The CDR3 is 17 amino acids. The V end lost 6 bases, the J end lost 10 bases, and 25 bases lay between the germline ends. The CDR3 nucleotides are TGTGCCAGCAGCCAAGGGTGGCGCACAGGGACACAGTCACCCCTCCACTTT. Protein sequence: CASSQGWRTGTQSPLHF.